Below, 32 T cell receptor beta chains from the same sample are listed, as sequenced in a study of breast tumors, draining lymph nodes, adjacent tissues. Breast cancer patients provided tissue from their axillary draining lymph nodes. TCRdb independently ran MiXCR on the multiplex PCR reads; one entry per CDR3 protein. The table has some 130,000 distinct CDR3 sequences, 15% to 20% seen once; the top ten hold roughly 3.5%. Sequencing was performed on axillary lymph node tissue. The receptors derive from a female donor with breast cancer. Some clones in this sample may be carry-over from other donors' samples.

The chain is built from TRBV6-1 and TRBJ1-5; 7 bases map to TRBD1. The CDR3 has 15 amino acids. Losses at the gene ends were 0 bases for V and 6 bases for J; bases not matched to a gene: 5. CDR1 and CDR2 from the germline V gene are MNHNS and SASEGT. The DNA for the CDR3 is TGTGCCAGCAGTGAAGCAAGGGGGCGCTTTCAGCCCCAGCATTTT. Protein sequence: CASSEARGRFQPQHF.

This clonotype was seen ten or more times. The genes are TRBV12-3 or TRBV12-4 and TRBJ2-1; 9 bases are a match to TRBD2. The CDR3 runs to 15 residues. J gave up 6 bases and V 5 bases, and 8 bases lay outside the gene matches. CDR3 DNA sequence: TGTGCCAGCAGTGACATAGCGGGAGATGGCAATGAGCAGTTCTTC. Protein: CASSDIAGDGNEQFF.

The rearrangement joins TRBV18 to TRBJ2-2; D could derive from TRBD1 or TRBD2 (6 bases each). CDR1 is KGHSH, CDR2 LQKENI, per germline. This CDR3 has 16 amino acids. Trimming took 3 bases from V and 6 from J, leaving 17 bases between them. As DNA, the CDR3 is TGTGCCAGCTCACCCTTGCAACAGGGAGGCTCCGGGGAGCTGTTTTTT. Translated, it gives CASSPLQQGGSGELFF.

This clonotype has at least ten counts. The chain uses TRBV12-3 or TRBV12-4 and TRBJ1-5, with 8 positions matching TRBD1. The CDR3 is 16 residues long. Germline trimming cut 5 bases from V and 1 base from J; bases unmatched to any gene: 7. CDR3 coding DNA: TGTGCCAGCAGTACCTGGACAGGGCCGAGCAATCAGCCCCAGCATTTT. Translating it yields CASSTWTGPSNQPQHF.

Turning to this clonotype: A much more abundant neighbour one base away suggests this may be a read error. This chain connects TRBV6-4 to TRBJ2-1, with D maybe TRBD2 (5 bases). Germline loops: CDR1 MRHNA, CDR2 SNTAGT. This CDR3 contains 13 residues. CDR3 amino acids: CAGSDEGRGEQFF. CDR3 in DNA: TGTGCCGGCAGTGACGAAGGACGGGGTGAGCAGTTCTTC.

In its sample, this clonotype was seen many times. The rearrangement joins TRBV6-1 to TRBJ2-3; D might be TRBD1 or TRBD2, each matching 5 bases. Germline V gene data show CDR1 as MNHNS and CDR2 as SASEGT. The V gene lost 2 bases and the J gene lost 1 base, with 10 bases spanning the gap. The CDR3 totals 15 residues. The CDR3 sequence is CASSELMGGTDTQYF. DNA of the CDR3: TGTGCCAGCAGTGAATTGATGGGGGGCACAGATACGCAGTATTTT.

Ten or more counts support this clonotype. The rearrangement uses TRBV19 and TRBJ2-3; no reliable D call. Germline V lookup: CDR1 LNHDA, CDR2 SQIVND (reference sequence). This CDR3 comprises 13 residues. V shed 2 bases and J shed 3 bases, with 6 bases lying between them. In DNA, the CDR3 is TGTGCCAGTAGTATACCCCCAACAGATACGCAGTATTTT. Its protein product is CASSIPPTDTQYF. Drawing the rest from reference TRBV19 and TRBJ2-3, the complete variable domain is DGGITQSPKYLFRKEGQNVTLSCEQNLNHDAMYWYRQDPGQGLRLIYYSQIVNDFQKGDIAEGYSVSREKKESFPLTVTSAQKNPTAFYLCASSIPPTDTQYFGPGTRLTVL.

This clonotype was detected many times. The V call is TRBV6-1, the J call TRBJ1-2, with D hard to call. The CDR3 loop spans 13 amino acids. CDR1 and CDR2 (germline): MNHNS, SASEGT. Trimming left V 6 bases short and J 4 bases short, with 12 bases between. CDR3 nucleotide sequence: TGTGCCAGCAGGGAACAGCCCCCCTATGGCTACACCTTC. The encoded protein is CASREQPPYGYTF.

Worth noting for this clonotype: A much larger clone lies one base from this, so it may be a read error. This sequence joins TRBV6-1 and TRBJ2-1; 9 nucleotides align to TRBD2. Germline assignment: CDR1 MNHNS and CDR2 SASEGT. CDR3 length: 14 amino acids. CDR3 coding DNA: TGTGCCAGCAGCCCTAGCGGGGTCTACAATGAGCAGCTCTTC. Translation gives CASSPSGVYNEQLF.

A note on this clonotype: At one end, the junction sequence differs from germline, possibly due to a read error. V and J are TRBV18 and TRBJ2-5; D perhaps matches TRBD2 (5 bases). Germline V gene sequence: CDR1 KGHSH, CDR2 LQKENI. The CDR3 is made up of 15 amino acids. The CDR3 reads CASSPGPREWETQSF. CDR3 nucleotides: TGTGCCAGCTCACCAGGGCCAAGGGAGTGGGAGACCCAGTCCTTC.

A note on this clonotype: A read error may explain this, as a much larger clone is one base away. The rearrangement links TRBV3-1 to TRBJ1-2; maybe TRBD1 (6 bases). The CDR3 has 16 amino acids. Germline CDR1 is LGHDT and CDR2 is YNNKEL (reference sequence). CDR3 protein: CASNQDFSGVGNGYTF. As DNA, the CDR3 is TGTGCCAGCAACCAAGACTTTTCAGGGGTTGGGAATGGCTACACCTTC.

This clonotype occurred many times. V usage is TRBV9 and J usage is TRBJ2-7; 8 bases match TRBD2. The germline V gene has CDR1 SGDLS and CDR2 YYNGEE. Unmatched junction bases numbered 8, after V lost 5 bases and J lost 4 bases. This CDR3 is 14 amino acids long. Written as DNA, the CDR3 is TGTGCCAGCAGTGCAAGCGGGAGTAAATACGAGCAGTACTTC. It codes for CASSASGSKYEQYF.

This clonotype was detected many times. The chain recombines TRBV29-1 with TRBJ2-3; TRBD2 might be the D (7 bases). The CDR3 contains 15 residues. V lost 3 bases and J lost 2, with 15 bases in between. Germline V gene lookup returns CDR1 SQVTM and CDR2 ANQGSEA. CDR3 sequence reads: CSVDGRGRVTDTQYF. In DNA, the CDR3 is TGCAGCGTTGATGGGAGGGGGAGGGTCACAGATACGCAGTATTTT.

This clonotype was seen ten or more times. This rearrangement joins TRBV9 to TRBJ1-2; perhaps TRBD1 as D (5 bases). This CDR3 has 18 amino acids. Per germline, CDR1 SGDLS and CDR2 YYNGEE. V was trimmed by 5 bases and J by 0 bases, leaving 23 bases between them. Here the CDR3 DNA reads TGTGCCAGCAGTCATTCGGGGGAGGGGTCGCGAACTAACTATGGCTACACCTTC. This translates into CASSHSGEGSRTNYGYTF.

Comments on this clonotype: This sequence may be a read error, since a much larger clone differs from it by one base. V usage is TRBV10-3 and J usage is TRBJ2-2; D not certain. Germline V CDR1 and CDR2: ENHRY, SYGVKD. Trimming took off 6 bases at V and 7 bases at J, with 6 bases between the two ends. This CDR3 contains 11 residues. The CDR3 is CAIRADGELFF. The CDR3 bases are TGTGCCATCAGGGCTGACGGGGAGCTGTTTTTT.

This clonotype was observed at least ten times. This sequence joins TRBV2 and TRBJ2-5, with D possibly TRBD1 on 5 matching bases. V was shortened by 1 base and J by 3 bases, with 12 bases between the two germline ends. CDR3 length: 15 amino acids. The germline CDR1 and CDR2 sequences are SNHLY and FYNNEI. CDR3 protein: CASSEDRQGKETQYF. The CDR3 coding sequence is TGTGCCAGCAGTGAAGATAGGCAGGGAAAAGAGACCCAGTACTTC.

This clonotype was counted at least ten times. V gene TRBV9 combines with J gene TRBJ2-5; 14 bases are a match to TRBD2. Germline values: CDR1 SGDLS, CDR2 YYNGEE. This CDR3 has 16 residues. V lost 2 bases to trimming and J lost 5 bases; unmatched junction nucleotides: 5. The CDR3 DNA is TGTGCCAGCAGCGTGGGACTAGCGGGGGCGGAGGAGACCCAGTACTTC. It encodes CASSVGLAGAEETQYF.

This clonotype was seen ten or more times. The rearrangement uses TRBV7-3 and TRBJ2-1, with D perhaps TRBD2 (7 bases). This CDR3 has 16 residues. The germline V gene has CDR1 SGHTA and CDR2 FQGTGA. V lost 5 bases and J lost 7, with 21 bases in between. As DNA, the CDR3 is TGTGCCAGCAGCCAATCGGGGGGACACTTAGAGAATGAGCAGTTCTTC. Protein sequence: CASSQSGGHLENEQFF.

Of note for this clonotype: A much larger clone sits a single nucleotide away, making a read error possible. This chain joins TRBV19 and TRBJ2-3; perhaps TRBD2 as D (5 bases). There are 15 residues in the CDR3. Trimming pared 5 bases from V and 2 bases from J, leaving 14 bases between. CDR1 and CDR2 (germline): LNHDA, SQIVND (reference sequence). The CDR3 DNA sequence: TGTGCCAGTAGTCCCGGAGGAGGCGCCACAGATACGCAGTATTTT. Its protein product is CASSPGGGATDTQYF.

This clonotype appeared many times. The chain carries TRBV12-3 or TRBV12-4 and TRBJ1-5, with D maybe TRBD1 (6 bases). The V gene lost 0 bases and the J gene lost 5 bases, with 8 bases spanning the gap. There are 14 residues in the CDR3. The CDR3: CASSLAHRDQPQHF. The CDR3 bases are TGTGCCAGCAGTTTAGCCCACAGGGATCAGCCCCAGCATTTT.

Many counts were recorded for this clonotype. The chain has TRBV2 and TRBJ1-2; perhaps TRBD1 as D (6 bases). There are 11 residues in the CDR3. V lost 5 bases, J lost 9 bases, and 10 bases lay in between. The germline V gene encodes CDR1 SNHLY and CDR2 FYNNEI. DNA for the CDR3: TGTGCCAGCAGTTGGAGGGGGAGCTACACCTTC. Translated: CASSWRGSYTF.

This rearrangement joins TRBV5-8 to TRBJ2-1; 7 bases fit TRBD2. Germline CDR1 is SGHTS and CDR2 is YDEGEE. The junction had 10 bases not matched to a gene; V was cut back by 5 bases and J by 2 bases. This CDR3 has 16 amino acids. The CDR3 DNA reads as TGTGCCAGCAGTTACTCCCGGAGCGGGACCTACAATGAGCAGTTCTTC. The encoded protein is CASSYSRSGTYNEQFF.

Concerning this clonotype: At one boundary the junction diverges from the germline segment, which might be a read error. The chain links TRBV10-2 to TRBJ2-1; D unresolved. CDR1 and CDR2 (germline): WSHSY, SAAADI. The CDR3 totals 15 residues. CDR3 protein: CAGSRTAGMSNEQFF. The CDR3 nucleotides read TGCGCCGGCAGTCGGACCGCAGGAATGAGTAATGAGCAGTTCTTC.

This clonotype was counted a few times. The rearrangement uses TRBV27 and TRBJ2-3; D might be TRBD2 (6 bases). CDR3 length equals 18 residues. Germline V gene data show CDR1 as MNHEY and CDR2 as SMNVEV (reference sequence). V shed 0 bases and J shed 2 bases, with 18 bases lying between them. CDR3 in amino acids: CASSLSSDRDWNTDTQYF. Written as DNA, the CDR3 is TGTGCCAGCAGTTTATCGTCCGACCGGGACTGGAACACAGATACGCAGTATTTT.

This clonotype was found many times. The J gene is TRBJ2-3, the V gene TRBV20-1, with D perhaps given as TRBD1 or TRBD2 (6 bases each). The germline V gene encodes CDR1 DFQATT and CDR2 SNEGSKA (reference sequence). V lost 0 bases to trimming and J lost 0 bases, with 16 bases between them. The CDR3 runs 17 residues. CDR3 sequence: CSARELNQGTSTDTQYF. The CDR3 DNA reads TGCAGTGCTAGAGAGTTGAATCAGGGGACTAGCACAGATACGCAGTATTTT.

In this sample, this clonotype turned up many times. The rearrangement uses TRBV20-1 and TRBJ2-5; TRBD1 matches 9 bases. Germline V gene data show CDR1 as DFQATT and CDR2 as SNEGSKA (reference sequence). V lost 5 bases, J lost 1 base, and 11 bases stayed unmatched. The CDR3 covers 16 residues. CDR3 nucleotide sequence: TGCAGTGCTTTGGACAGGGGAAGCGGGTTCCAAGAGACCCAGTACTTC. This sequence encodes CSALDRGSGFQETQYF.

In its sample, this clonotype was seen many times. This chain's CDR3 is CSAMGLRDRGEKLFF. DNA of the CDR3: TGCAGTGCTATGGGCCTCCGGGACAGGGGTGAAAAACTGTTTTTT. The chain links TRBV20-1 to TRBJ1-4, with 10 bases fitting TRBD1. The CDR3 is 15 amino acids. V lost 4 bases and J lost 7; bases outside the gene matches: 9. Germline V lookup: CDR1 DFQATT, CDR2 SNEGSKA (reference sequence).

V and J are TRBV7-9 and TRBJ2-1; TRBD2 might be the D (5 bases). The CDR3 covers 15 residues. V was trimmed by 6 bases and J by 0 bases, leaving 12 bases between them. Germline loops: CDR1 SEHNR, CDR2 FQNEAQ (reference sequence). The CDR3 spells CASSRTPSSYNEQFF. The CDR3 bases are TGTGCCAGCAGTCGGACTCCTAGCTCCTACAATGAGCAGTTCTTC.

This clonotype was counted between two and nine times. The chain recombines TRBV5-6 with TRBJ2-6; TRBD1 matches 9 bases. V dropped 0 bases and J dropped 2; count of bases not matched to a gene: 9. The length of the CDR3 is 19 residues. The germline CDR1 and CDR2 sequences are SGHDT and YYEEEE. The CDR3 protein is CASSLDRGRLDPGANVLTF. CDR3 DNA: TGTGCCAGCAGCTTGGACAGGGGGCGCCTGGACCCTGGGGCCAACGTCCTGACTTTC. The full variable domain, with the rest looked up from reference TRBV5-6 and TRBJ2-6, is DAGVTQSPTHLIKTRGQQVTLRCSPKSGHDTVSWYQQALGQGPQFIFQYYEEEERQRGNFPDRFSGHQFPNYSSELNVNALLLGDSALYLCASSLDRGRLDPGANVLTFGAGSRLTVL.

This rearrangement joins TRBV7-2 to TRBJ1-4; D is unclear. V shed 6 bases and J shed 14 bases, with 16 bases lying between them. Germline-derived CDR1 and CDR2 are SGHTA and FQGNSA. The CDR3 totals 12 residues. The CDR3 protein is CASSSWGTKLFF. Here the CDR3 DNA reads TGTGCCAGCAGTTCCTGGGGAACAAAGCTGTTTTTT.

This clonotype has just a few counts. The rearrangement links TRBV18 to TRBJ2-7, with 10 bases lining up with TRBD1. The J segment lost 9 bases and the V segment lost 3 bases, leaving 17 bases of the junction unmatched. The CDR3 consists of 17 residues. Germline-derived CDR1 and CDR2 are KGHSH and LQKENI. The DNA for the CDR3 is TGTGCCAGCTCACCCCCGACTGGACAGGGGGAGTCGCTGCGGCAGTACTTC. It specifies CASSPPTGQGESLRQYF. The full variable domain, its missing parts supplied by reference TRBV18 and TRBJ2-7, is NAGVMQNPRHLVRRRGQEARLRCSPMKGHSHVYWYRQLPEEGLKFMVYLQKENIIDESGMPKERFSAEFPKEGPSILRIQQVVRGDSAAYFCASSPPTGQGESLRQYFGPGTRLTVT.

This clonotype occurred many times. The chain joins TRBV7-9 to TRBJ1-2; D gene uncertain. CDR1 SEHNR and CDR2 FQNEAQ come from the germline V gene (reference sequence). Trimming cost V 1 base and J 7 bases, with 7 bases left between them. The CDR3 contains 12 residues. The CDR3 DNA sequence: TGTGCCAGCAGCTTAGTCGGGGTTGGCTACACCTTC. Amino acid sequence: CASSLVGVGYTF.